The rows below give T cell receptor beta chains drawn from one sample of a study of T cells after posttransplantation cyclophosphamide. Method: immunoSEQ multiplex PCR; TCRdb's copy keeps in-frame clones and lacks some. The profile shows 10,000 to 12,000 clones, 90% to 95% of them singletons. The sequencing sample was made of naive CD8+ T cells sorted from PBMCs. Receptors originate from a man younger than 45 in good health and a related stem cell transplant donor. CDR3s include the opening cysteine and the closing phenylalanine or tryptophan.

TRBV5-1	CASSFPGTGQTYEQYF
TRBV4-3	CASSQDVTGTGELFF
TRBV4-1	CASSPPDRGISPLHF
TRBV5-1	CASSLQGRTDTQYF
TRBV7-6	CASSSMAGVTYEQYF
TRBV6-5	CASLPNENTGELFF
TRBV7-2	CASSSSGGAYYNEQFF
TRBV5-6	CASSLEADRTTEAFF
TRBV7-9	CASSPGTGGGETQYF
TRBV11-2	CASSGGQIAYEQYF
TRBV10-3	CAINTGRGDEQYF
TRBV28	CASSLAGTGYEQYF
TRBV19	CASSIDPITEAFF
TRBV9	CASSAARLAYDEQFF
TRBV10-3	CAIAGDRADGYTF
TRBV7-8	CASSLGGGAGSSYEQYF
TRBV7-2	CASSLRSAGAGTEAFF
TRBV5-4	CASRAGTGPSYEQYF
TRBV27	CASCWTGGNSPLHF
TRBV19	CASSISPGSSAEAFF
TRBV27	CASSLQLAGADTQYF
TRBV4-1	CASSQEPGQEYNEQFF
TRBV7-2	CASSLAGLDRTDTQYF
TRBV4-1	CASSLAGGTNTGELFF
TRBV28	CASNIRGYEQYF
TRBV7-9	CASSLSSGGAMETQYF
TRBV5-6	CASSLGGSTDTQYF
TRBV11-1	CASSAHGGNTGELFF
TRBV6-5	CASSLDREEGYTF
TRBV5-1	CASSTTGTGGYTEAFF
TRBV18	CASHPSGNEKLFF
TRBV7-9	CASSYSPSAEAFF
TRBV21-1	CASIWTGSYSNQPQHF
TRBV7-9	CASTPRAGEVETQYF
TRBV7-8	CASSLGSYEQYF
TRBV6-5	CASSPTGHLNTEAFF
TRBV27	CASSSGQGAWNTEAFF
TRBV7-8	CASTPEAKTNEQFF
TRBV9	CASSDPGTGNHEQYF
TRBV6-1	CASSEGDTLNYGYTF
TRBV14	CASSQDKRSYEQYF
TRBV4-1	CASSQGPSSGNTIYF
TRBV13	CASSLNRGGEKLFF
TRBV4-3	CASSLAQGLYEQYF
TRBV29-1	CSVSGLETGELFF
TRBV7-9	CASSFRDRDEKLFF
TRBV7-9	CASSFGSVSGELFF
TRBV5-8	CASSHLPGTGDLYGYTF
TRBV7-9	CASSLGNEAFF
TRBV27	CASSLSSGGTPYNEQFF
TRBV5-4	CASSSGQGLGEQYF
TRBV15	CATSPARGGTDTQYF
TRBV7-9	CASSLGGQGLQETQYF
TRBV23-1	CASSQRTGNTEAFF
TRBV18	CASSPRDRADYEQYF
TRBV14	CAGRPPGQESYNEQFF
TRBV5-6	CASSLTGRTNQPQHF